This T cell receptor beta chain is from a study of chemoradiotherapy in HPV16-positive cancers. Libraries were prepared by immunoSEQ multiplex PCR; TCRdb keeps only in-frame clonotypes and omits some of them. The profile shows around 11,000 clones, roughly 82% of them singletons. Study-level results: During treatment, candidate HPV-specific clones and E7-related motifs expanded in tumor.

Note on this clone: The antigen remains undetermined.

The sequence was obtained from a human donor with HPV-associated anogenital cancer. The sample in question was blood, obtained from a patient who underwent chemoradiotherapy.

The CDR3 loop is CASSFFGRGRVQETQYF. CDR3 bases: TGTGCCAGCAGCTTCTTTGGCCGTGGCAGGGTCCAAGAGACCCAGTACTTC. The chain links TRBV7-9 to TRBJ2-5; the D gene is possibly TRBD1 (5 bases). The CDR3 spans 17 residues. V gave up 3 bases and J gave up 1 base, with 18 bases separating them. CDR1 SEHNR and CDR2 FQNEAQ come from the germline V gene (reference sequence).